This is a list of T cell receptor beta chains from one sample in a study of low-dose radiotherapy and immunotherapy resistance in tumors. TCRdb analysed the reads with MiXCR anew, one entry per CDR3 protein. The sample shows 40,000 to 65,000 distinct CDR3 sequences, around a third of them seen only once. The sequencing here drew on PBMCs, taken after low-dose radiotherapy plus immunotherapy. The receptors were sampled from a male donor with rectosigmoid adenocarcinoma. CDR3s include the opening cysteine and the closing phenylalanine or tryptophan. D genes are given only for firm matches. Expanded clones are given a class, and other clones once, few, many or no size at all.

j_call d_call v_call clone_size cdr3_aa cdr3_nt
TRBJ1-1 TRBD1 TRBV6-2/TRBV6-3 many CASSSPGQGAEAFF TGTGCCAGCAGTTCCCCGGGACAGGGGGCTGAAGCTTTCTTT
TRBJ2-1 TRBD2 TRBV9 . CASSVELNGGSYNEQFF TGTGCCAGCAGCGTAGAGCTTAACGGGGGGAGCTACAATGAGCAGTTCTTC
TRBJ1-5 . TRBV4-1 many CASSQDIGAGGRPSNQPQHF TGCGCCAGCAGCCAAGATATAGGCGCAGGAGGGAGACCTAGCAATCAGCCCCAGCATTTT
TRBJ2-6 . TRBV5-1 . CASSGDGGANVLTF TGCGCCAGCAGCGGGGACGGTGGGGCCAACGTCCTGACTTTC
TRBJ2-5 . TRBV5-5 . CASTNQTALYFCATRGNGETQYF .
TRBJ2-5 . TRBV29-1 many CSAEGQQETQYF TGCAGCGCCGAAGGGCAACAAGAGACCCAGTACTTC
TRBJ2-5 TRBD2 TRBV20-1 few CSARGGSSTLAGQETQYF TGCAGTGCTAGAGGGGGCTCGTCCACTCTAGCGGGACAAGAGACCCAGTACTTC
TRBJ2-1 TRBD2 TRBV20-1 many CSASVSGRYRNEQFF TGCAGTGCTAGTGTTAGCGGGAGGTATCGAAATGAGCAGTTCTTC
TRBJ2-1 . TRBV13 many CASSPQTAPTSTQFF TGTGCCAGCAGCCCTCAGACTGCGCCCACGTCAACCCAGTTCTTC
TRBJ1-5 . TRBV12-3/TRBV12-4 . CASSFAGDTQPQHF TGTGCCAGCAGTTTTGCAGGGGATACTCAGCCCCAGCATTTT
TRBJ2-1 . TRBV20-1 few CSASEQFF TGCAGTGCTAGTGAGCAGTTCTTC
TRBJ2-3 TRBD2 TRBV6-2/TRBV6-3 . CASSEIAGGPDTQYF TGTGCCAGCAGTGAAATAGCGGGAGGGCCAGATACGCAGTATTTT
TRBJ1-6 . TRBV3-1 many CASSQADRNSPLHF TGTGCCAGCAGCCAAGCGGATAGGAATTCACCCCTCCACTTT
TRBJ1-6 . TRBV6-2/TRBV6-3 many CAISRGSYNSPLHF TGTGCCATTTCCCGGGGTTCCTATAATTCACCCCTCCACTTT
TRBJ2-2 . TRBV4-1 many CASRDLVGGDGGELFF TGCGCCAGCAGGGACCTCGTGGGGGGAGACGGCGGGGAGCTGTTTTTT
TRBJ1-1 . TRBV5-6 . CASSLEQQNTEAFF TGTGCCAGCAGCTTGGAGCAGCAAAACACTGAAGCTTTCTTT
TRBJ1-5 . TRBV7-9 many CASSLGAGHNQPQHF TGTGCCAGCAGCTTAGGGGCAGGGCACAATCAGCCCCAGCATTTT
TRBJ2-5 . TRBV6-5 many CASSYSRRQETQYF TGTGCCAGCAGTTACTCTAGGAGACAAGAGACCCAGTACTTC
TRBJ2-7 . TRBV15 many CATSRDVAGALYEQYF TGTGCCACCAGCAGAGATGTGGCGGGGGCTCTATACGAGCAGTACTTC
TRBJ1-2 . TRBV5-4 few CASSLEMGISYGYTF TGTGCCAGCAGCTTGGAGATGGGGATCAGCTATGGCTACACCTTC
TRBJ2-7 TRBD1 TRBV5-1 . CASSWDSFYEQYF TGCGCCAGCAGCTGGGACAGTTTTTACGAGCAGTACTTC
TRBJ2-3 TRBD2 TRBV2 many CASKGGTSGTDTQYF TGTGCCAGCAAGGGAGGGACTAGCGGCACAGATACGCAGTATTTT
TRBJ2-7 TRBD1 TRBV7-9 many CASSSTRTGLHEQYF TGTGCCAGCAGCTCAACCCGGACAGGGTTACACGAGCAGTACTTC
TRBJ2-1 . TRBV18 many CASSPNRNEQFF TGTGCCAGCTCACCTAATCGGAATGAGCAGTTCTTC
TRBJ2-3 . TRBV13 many CASSSTDTQYF TGTGCCAGCAGCTCCACAGATACGCAGTATTTT
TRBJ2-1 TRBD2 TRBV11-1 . CASSFEAGVIREQFF TGTGCCAGCAGCTTCGAAGCGGGGGTAATTCGTGAGCAGTTCTTC
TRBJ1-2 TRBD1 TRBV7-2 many CASSFRGQEDNYGYTF TGTGCCAGCAGCTTCAGAGGACAGGAGGATAACTATGGCTACACCTTC
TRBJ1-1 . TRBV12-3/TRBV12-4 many CASSSGTSNTEAFF TGTGCCAGCAGTTCCGGGACCTCTAACACTGAAGCTTTCTTT
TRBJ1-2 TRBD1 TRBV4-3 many CASSQDRTGGGGYTF TGCGCCAGCAGCCAAGATAGGACAGGGGGAGGCGGCTACACCTTC
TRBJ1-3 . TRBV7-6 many CASSPLSGHPGNTIYF TGTGCCAGCAGCCCCCTCTCAGGACACCCTGGAAACACCATATATTTT
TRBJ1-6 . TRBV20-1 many CSARVPGSMDSPLHF TGCAGTGCTAGAGTCCCAGGGAGTATGGATTCACCCCTCCACTTT
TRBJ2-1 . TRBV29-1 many CSVADYNEQFF TGCAGCGTCGCCGATTACAATGAGCAGTTCTTC
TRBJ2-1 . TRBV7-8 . CASSLSRGTQLYSSYNEQFF TGTGCCAGCAGCTTATCCCGTGGGACCCAACTTTATTCTTCCTACAATGAGCAGTTCTTC
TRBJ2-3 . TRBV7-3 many CASSPEDYTDTQYF TGTGCCAGCAGCCCCGAGGACTACACAGATACGCAGTATTTT
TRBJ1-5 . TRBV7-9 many CASSPSVGFGNQPQHF TGTGCCAGCAGCCCCAGTGTAGGCTTCGGAAATCAGCCCCAGCATTTT
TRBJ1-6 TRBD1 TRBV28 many CASGLTGTGNNSPLHF TGTGCCAGCGGCTTAACCGGGACAGGGAATAATTCACCCCTCCACTTT
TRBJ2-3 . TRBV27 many CASSRFGDTQYF TGTGCCAGCAGTAGATTTGGAGATACGCAGTATTTT
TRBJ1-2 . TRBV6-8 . CASSDGGAYGYTF TGTGCCAGCAGTGACGGGGGCGCCTATGGCTACACCTTC
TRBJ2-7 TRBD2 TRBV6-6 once CASSSPSGDSYEQYF TGTGCCAGCAGTTCCCCTAGCGGTGATTCCTACGAGCAGTACTTC